The source of this T cell receptor (beta chain) is a study of cytomegalovirus exposure and HLA in healthy donors. CDR1 is GTSNPN, CDR2 SVGIG, per germline (reference sequence). The CDR3 is made up of 15 amino acids. V lost 0 bases to trimming and J lost 6 bases; unmatched junction nucleotides: 6. Study-wide points: The availability of immune exposure information extended only to CMV serostatus. TCR beta chains associated with HLA were, in a later analysis, more clonally expanded than equally common others.

Note on this clone: The antigen remains unidentified.

Primers: 60 Vbeta forward and 13 Jbeta reverse. Profiled with immunoSEQ multiplex PCR; TCRdb holds only in-frame clones, not every one. Of nearly 200,000 clones detected, roughly 77% appear once; the ten largest clones hold approximately 0.36%. V and J are TRBV30 and TRBJ1-4; 8 bases fit TRBD1. The origin of this receptor is a male donor in good health and CMV-seropositive. Sequenced material: PBMCs. The CDR3 spells CAWSVTDRGYEKLFF. CDR3 DNA sequence: TGTGCCTGGAGTGTAACCGACAGGGGATATGAAAAACTGTTTTTT. The entire variable domain, with the rest obtained from reference TRBV30 and TRBJ1-4, is as follows: SQTIHQWPATLVQPVGSPLSLECTVEGTSNPNLYWYRQAAGRGLQLLFYSVGIGQISSEVPQNLSASRPQDRQFILSSKKLLLSDSGFYLCAWSVTDRGYEKLFFGSGTQLSVL.